This T cell receptor beta chain was obtained from a study of monozygotic twins with inflammatory bowel disease. General study points: Versus healthy twins, IBD patients showed fewer clonotypes shared with others, especially with disease activity. With inverse Simpson as the measure, TCRbeta diversity was lower in IBD patients than in healthy co-twins.

CDR3 length equals 14 residues. Germline-derived CDR1 and CDR2 are SGHRS and YFSETQ. As to this clonotype: Its antigen remains unidentified.

TCRdb re-called the 5' RACE reads, yielding one record per CDR3 amino acid sequence without DNA. Its table records under 200,000 distinct CDR3 sequences. This sequence originates from a human donor with ulcerative colitis or Crohn's disease, or a healthy co-twin of an affected twin (not recorded which). Sequencing used blood. The V gene is TRBV5-1, the J gene TRBJ2-5. CDR3 in amino acids: CASSAQGTQETQYF.